The present T cell receptor beta chain was sequenced within a study of identifying expanded T cells in peripheral blood. Study-wide results and caveats: Technical replicates showed about 1.2 changed clones; roughly two weeks roughly 18; four weeks 19.

From germline, CDR1 is SGHAT and CDR2 FQNNGV. This CDR3 spans 12 amino acids. The trim removed 4 bases at V and 7 bases at J, leaving 1 base unmatched. Using immunoSEQ multiplex PCR, the repertoire was profiled, and TCRdb retains in-frame clones only, with some absent. The sample includes about 86,000 clones, around 90% of them seen just once. On this clone: Its antigen is not identified.

The clonotype originates from a person aged 18 to 69 in good health. The sample was blood. The chain carries TRBV11-2 and TRBJ2-1; 7 bases align to TRBD1. CDR3 DNA sequence: TGTGCCAGCAGCTCCAGGGGGAATGAGCAGTTCTTC. It specifies CASSSRGNEQFF.